Shown below are 27 T cell receptor beta chains from a single sample sequenced in a study of breast tumors, draining lymph nodes, adjacent tissues. Each CDR3 protein is one row after TCRdb ran MiXCR on the multiplex PCR reads. Of around 130,000 distinct CDR3 sequences in the sample, approximately 21% are singletons; the top ten hold roughly 2%. Breast cancer patients provided tissue from their axillary draining lymph nodes. The sample was axillary lymph node tissue. Source of these receptors: a female donor with breast cancer. Some clones in this sample may be carry-over from other donors' samples.

This chain links TRBV4-1 with TRBJ1-4, with 8 bases identical to TRBD1. This CDR3 spans 18 amino acids. V lost 4 bases and J lost 7; bases outside the gene matches: 17. Germline V gives CDR1 MGHRA, CDR2 YSYEKL. The CDR3 bases are TGCGCCAGCAGCCCCCGGAGCCCAGGGGGCGCGGGTGGTGAAAAACTGTTTTTT. Protein sequence: CASSPRSPGGAGGEKLFF.

The sample holds many counts of this clonotype. This chain uses TRBV6-1 with TRBJ2-3, with 9 nucleotides matching TRBD2. CDR3 size: 16 residues. The junction had 8 bases not matched to a gene; V was cut back by 1 base and J by 6 bases. Germline V gene data show CDR1 as MNHNS and CDR2 as SASEGT. CDR3 in DNA: TGTGCCAGCAGTGAAGTGGATAGCGGGGGACGTGATACGCAGTATTTT. Amino acid sequence: CASSEVDSGGRDTQYF.

This clonotype was detected ten times or more. The gene calls are TRBV9 and TRBJ1-2; the match to TRBD1 covers 7 bases. V lost 3 bases, J lost 4 bases, and 6 bases stayed unmatched. CDR1 SGDLS and CDR2 YYNGEE come from the germline V gene. The CDR3 has 14 amino acids. This CDR3 reads CASSGPGTAYGYTF. DNA for the CDR3: TGTGCCAGCAGCGGCCCCGGGACAGCCTATGGCTACACCTTC.

A note on this clonotype: This sequence may be a read error, since a much larger clone differs from it by one base. The chain carries TRBV2 and TRBJ1-4; D is unresolved. Germline-derived CDR1 and CDR2 are SNHLY and FYNNEI. V was cut by 5 bases and J by 9 bases, with 16 bases left in between. This CDR3 has 14 residues. CDR3 amino acids: CASSQESVPKKLFF. DNA of the CDR3: TGTGCCAGCAGTCAGGAGTCTGTTCCGAAAAAACTGTTTTTT.

This clonotype came up a few times. The chain carries TRBV18 and TRBJ2-1, with D perhaps matching TRBD2 (6 bases). The CDR3 totals 15 residues. Germline loops: CDR1 KGHSH, CDR2 LQKENI. Trimming took off 0 bases at V and 3 bases at J, with 9 bases between the two ends. CDR3 DNA sequence: TGTGCCAGCTCACCACCGGCTAGCGTCTACAATGAGCAGTTCTTC. Encoded protein: CASSPPASVYNEQFF.

This clonotype was seen at least ten times. This chain joins TRBV30 and TRBJ2-7; 8 bases agree with TRBD1. Germline CDR1 and CDR2: GTSNPN and SVGIG (reference sequence). This CDR3 contains 13 residues. V lost 3 bases, J lost 3 bases, and 4 bases stayed unmatched. Here the CDR3 reads CAWRGTGGYEQYF. DNA of the CDR3: TGTGCCTGGAGGGGGACAGGCGGCTACGAGCAGTACTTC. The whole variable domain, filled in from reference TRBV30 and TRBJ2-7, reads SQTIHQWPATLVQPVGSPLSLECTVEGTSNPNLYWYRQAAGRGLQLLFYSVGIGQISSEVPQNLSASRPQDRQFILSSKKLLLSDSGFYLCAWRGTGGYEQYFGPGTRLTVT.

The chain carries TRBV28 and TRBJ2-1, with 7 positions matching TRBD2. The CDR3 length is 14 residues. J lost 6 bases, V lost 3 bases, and 5 bases had no gene match. CDR1 MDHEN and CDR2 SYDVKM come from the germline V gene. In DNA, the CDR3 is TGTGCCAGCAGTTTGGGGCTAGCGGTCAATGAGCAGTTCTTC. It is translated as CASSLGLAVNEQFF.

Regarding this clonotype: A much more abundant neighbour one base away suggests this may be a read error. The V call is TRBV6-4, the J call TRBJ2-3; the D gene is possibly TRBD1 (7 bases). The CDR3 runs 14 residues. Germline values: CDR1 MRHNA, CDR2 SNTAGT. The chain's CDR3 is CGSSAGQPGSTQYF. The CDR3 bases are TGTGGCAGCAGCGCGGGACAGCCTGGGAGTACGCAGTATTTT.

This clonotype was counted a few times. The gene calls are TRBV28 and TRBJ2-7; 9 bases map to TRBD1. This CDR3 spans 13 amino acids. Germline CDR1 and CDR2: MDHEN and SYDVKM. The V and J ends lost 10 bases and 4 bases, in that order; junction bases with no gene match: 8. The DNA of the CDR3 is TGTGCCAACCAACAGGGGGCCGGGTACGAGCAGTACTTC. Residues: CANQQGAGYEQYF.

This clonotype was counted many times. CDR3 loop: CATSDWTSGSRDEQFF. CDR3 nucleotide sequence: TGTGCCACCAGTGACTGGACTAGCGGGAGTCGCGATGAGCAGTTCTTC. The gene calls are TRBV24-1 and TRBJ2-1; 13 bases line up with TRBD2. V shed 4 bases, J shed 8 bases, and the junction held 7 bases outside the gene matches. Germline V CDR1 and CDR2: KGHDR, SFDVKD. The length of the CDR3 is 16 residues.

There are many counts of this clonotype. The chain couples TRBV10-3 to TRBJ1-2, with D possibly matching TRBD1 (6 bases). CDR3 length equals 14 residues. The ends were cut back, 0 bases at V and 7 bases at J, with 12 bases in the middle. CDR1 and CDR2 from the germline V gene are ENHRY and SYGVKD. CDR3 amino acids: CAISESQGSLGYTF. The CDR3 DNA reads as TGTGCCATCAGTGAGTCGCAGGGGTCGCTTGGCTACACCTTC.

This clonotype was counted at least ten times. The DNA of the CDR3 is TGTGCCAGCAGGGTAACAGGAAGGAGCTCCTACGAGCAGTACTTC. It translates to CASRVTGRSSYEQYF. The V gene is TRBV27, the J gene TRBJ2-7; D might be TRBD1 (5 bases). V was cut by 6 bases and J by 0 bases, with 15 bases left in between. The CDR3 spans 15 residues. Germline loops: CDR1 MNHEY, CDR2 SMNVEV (reference sequence).

This clonotype was found many times. The rearrangement links TRBV7-9 to TRBJ2-7; TRBD2 might be the D (5 bases). CDR1 and CDR2 (germline): SEHNR, FQNEAQ (reference sequence). The CDR3 has 17 residues. The ends were cut back, 0 bases at V and 5 bases at J, with 20 bases in the middle. CDR3: CASSLAVRGPREDEQYF. CDR3 DNA: TGTGCCAGCAGCTTAGCGGTACGGGGTCCCCGTGAAGACGAGCAGTACTTC. Full variable domain (remainder filled in from reference TRBV7-9 and TRBJ2-7): DTGVSQNPRHKITKRGQNVTFRCDPISEHNRLYWYRQTLGQGPEFLTYFQNEAQLEKSRLLSDRFSAERPKGSFSTLEIQRTEQGDSAMYLCASSLAVRGPREDEQYFGPGTRLTVT.

In this sample, this clonotype turned up a few times. The chain is built from TRBV2 and TRBJ1-1; D is unclear. Trimming pared 4 bases from V and 0 bases from J, leaving 6 bases between. The CDR3 contains 13 residues. Germline V CDR1 and CDR2: SNHLY, FYNNEI. CDR3 residues: CASSGRMNTEAFF. CDR3 in DNA: TGTGCCAGCAGTGGACGGATGAACACTGAAGCTTTCTTT.

This clonotype appeared many times. V gene TRBV12-3 or TRBV12-4 combines with J gene TRBJ1-6, with TRBD1 identical over 7 bases. Unmatched junction bases numbered 3, after V lost 3 bases and J lost 7 bases. The CDR3 length is 14 residues. CDR3 loop: CASSFRDSNSPLHF. The CDR3 nucleotides are TGTGCCAGCAGTTTCCGGGACAGCAATTCACCCCTCCACTTT.

This clonotype occurred a few times. The genes are TRBV6-2 or TRBV6-3 and TRBJ1-2; D is unclear. The CDR3 is 13 residues long. The V end was cut by 6 bases, the J end by 7 bases, with 15 bases between. The germline CDR1 and CDR2 sequences are MNHEY and SVGEGT. The DNA of the CDR3 is TGTGCCAGCAGCCAAAATACCTGGGCTGGCTACACCTTC. Its translation: CASSQNTWAGYTF.

Points on this clonotype: Since a much larger clone is just one base distant, this may be a read error. This chain connects TRBV5-1 to TRBJ2-5; D may be TRBD1 or TRBD2 (5 bases each). This CDR3 is 14 amino acids long. Per germline, CDR1 SGHRS and CDR2 YFSETQ. As DNA, the CDR3 is TGCGCCAGCAGCATAGGGGCGGGCCAAGAGACCCAGTGCTTC. The encoded protein is CASSIGAGQETQCF.

The sample holds many counts of this clonotype. The chain combines TRBV5-6 with TRBJ2-3; a weak D match, TRBD2 (5 bases). Looked up from germline, CDR1 is SGHDT and CDR2 is YYEEEE. The V gene lost 4 bases and the J gene lost 4 bases, with 13 bases spanning the gap. The CDR3 spans 14 residues. In DNA form, the CDR3 reads TGTGCCAGCAGCACGGGGAATCGGCCAGATACGCAGTATTTT. It yields the protein CASSTGNRPDTQYF.

This clonotype was seen many times. The chain is built from TRBV11-2 and TRBJ1-2; 8 nucleotides agree with TRBD1. This CDR3 has 14 residues. V was clipped by 5 bases and J by 8 bases; unmatched bases: 10. Germline values: CDR1 SGHAT, CDR2 FQNNGV. For the CDR3, the DNA is TGTGCCAGCAGCGACGGACAGGGTATGGGCGGCTACACCTTC. Translated: CASSDGQGMGGYTF.

In this sample, this clonotype turned up many times. J is TRBJ2-1 and V is TRBV12-3 or TRBV12-4, with 12 bases matching TRBD2. Trimming at V came to 6 bases and at J to 7 bases, leaving 13 bases not matched to a gene. This CDR3 contains 17 residues. The CDR3: CASSLPRLAGVSNEQFF. For the CDR3, the DNA is TGTGCCAGCAGCCTCCCCAGACTAGCGGGAGTATCAAATGAGCAGTTCTTC.

This clonotype was detected only once. The chain combines TRBV27 with TRBJ2-1; perhaps TRBD2 as D (6 bases). Germline assignment: CDR1 MNHEY and CDR2 SMNVEV (reference sequence). V was trimmed by 0 bases and J by 12 bases, leaving 12 bases between them. The CDR3 has 13 residues. DNA of the CDR3: TGTGCCAGCAGTTTATCGTTTGGGAGGATGCAGTTCTTC. Translated: CASSLSFGRMQFF.

This clonotype was recorded at least ten times. This chain links TRBV6-5 with TRBJ2-3; maybe TRBD2 (5 bases). This CDR3 region has 16 residues. The V end lost 0 bases, the J end lost 0 bases, and 10 bases lay between the germline ends. Per germline, CDR1 MNHEY and CDR2 SVGAGI. CDR3 loop: CASSYSSEESTDTQYF. The CDR3 nucleotides read TGTGCCAGCAGTTACTCTTCGGAGGAGAGCACAGATACGCAGTATTTT.

To note about this clonotype: A much larger clone is a single base away; this may be a read error. The gene calls are TRBV27 and TRBJ2-1, with TRBD2 matching over 8 bases. CDR1 and CDR2 (germline): MNHEY, SMNVEV (reference sequence). The CDR3 sequence is 15 residues long. The CDR3 loop reads CASSKPVAGSNEQLF. CDR3 in DNA: TGTGCCAGCTCAAAGCCAGTAGCGGGATCGAATGAGCAGCTCTTC.

The chain employs TRBV27 and TRBJ2-1; 12 positions agree with TRBD2. Germline V lookup: CDR1 MNHEY, CDR2 SMNVEV (reference sequence). The CDR3 is made up of 15 amino acids. V was pared by 6 bases and J by 10 bases, with 10 bases of the junction left unmatched. The CDR3 sequence: CASSLGTSGYTEQFF. In nucleotides, the CDR3 is TGTGCCAGCAGCCTCGGGACTAGCGGGTACACCGAGCAGTTCTTC.

At least ten counts were recorded for this clonotype. The chain is built from TRBV29-1 and TRBJ2-3; 10 nucleotides agree with TRBD2. The V gene end was trimmed by 6 bases and the J gene end by 6 bases; junction bases not matched to a gene: 6. The CDR3 spans 13 residues. Germline V gene sequence: CDR1 SQVTM, CDR2 ANQGSEA. The CDR3 coding sequence is TGCAGCGTACGAGCGGGAGGGGGGGATACGCAGTATTTT. Its protein is CSVRAGGGDTQYF.

The gene calls are TRBV3-1 and TRBJ1-4; 9 bases are shared with TRBD1. Looked up from germline, CDR1 is LGHDT and CDR2 is YNNKEL (reference sequence). V trimming: 1 base; J trimming: 8 bases; junction bases outside the gene matches: 5. CDR3 length equals 15 residues. CDR3: CASSQAGTGREKLFF. The CDR3 DNA follows: TGTGCCAGCAGCCAAGCCGGGACAGGGAGAGAAAAACTGTTTTTT.

Comment on this clonotype: Given a much more abundant clone one base away, this may be a read error. The DNA for the CDR3 is TGTGCCAGTAGGATGGGAGACGGGAACTACGAGCAGTACTTC. Translated: CASRMGDGNYEQYF. The chain has TRBV19 and TRBJ2-7; D might be TRBD2 (5 bases). CDR3 size: 14 residues. Germline loops: CDR1 LNHDA, CDR2 SQIVND (reference sequence). Trimming took off 6 bases at V and 3 bases at J, with 15 bases between the two ends. Full variable domain (outside the CDR3, taken from reference TRBV19 and TRBJ2-7): DGGITQSPKYLFRKEGQNVTLSCEQNLNHDAMYWYRQDPGQGLRLIYYSQIVNDFQKGDIAEGYSVSREKKESFPLTVTSAQKNPTAFYLCASRMGDGNYEQYFGPGTRLTVT.